The present T cell receptor (beta chain) was sequenced within a study of cytomegalovirus exposure and HLA in healthy donors. As regards this clone: Its antigen is undetermined.

The CDR3 totals 13 residues. V shed 7 bases and J shed 3 bases, with 12 bases lying between them. Germline loops: CDR1 MDHEN, CDR2 SYDVKM. Overall study findings and caveats: As confirmed in vitro, three CMV-associated chains were specific for CMV antigens.

13 Jbeta primers and 60 Vbeta primers were used for the PCR. Sequenced by immunoSEQ multiplex PCR; TCRdb stores in-frame clones only, minus some. Recorded for this sample: 60,000 to 85,000 clones. The TCR sequence derives from a man aged 45-65 years in good health and CMV-seropositive. This rearrangement joins TRBV28 to TRBJ2-5; a possible D gene is TRBD1 (5 bases). The sequencing sample was made of PBMCs. CDR3 bases: TGTGCCAGCATGGGCAGGGCTAAAGAGACCCAGTACTTC. It encodes CASMGRAKETQYF.